This T cell receptor (beta chain) was profiled in a study of blood T cell repertoires in COVID-19. Study background: Sites across the United States, Italy and Spain contributed samples from acute and convalescent COVID-19. T cells, B-cell-depleted T cells, or PBMCs provided the cDNA or gDNA that served as material.

CDR1 is GTSNPN, CDR2 SVGIG, per germline (reference sequence). There are 13 residues in the CDR3. With 2 bases removed from V and 1 base from J, the gap between germline ends came to 8 bases. Methods used by the authors: Estimated nucleated cell counts came from reference gene primer amplification. Here immunoSEQ multiplex PCR was the method, and the copy in TCRdb shows in-frame clones only, minus some. The V and J calls and clone size come from that table; D and trimming were worked out from the DNA. This sample carries about 220,000 clones, roughly 85% of them seen once, and the ten largest clones take approximately 2.4%. The Seattle patients joined while their infection was active and were tracked longitudinally afterward.

V usage is TRBV30 and J usage is TRBJ1-2; D remains unclear. The TCR was taken from a woman aged 70-85 years with COVID-19, enrolled during active disease. The sample comprised peripheral blood. The DNA of the CDR3 is TGTGCCTGGAGTTTCCGGGGTAACTATGGCTACACCTTC. Translated, it gives CAWSFRGNYGYTF.